The clone carrying this TCR beta chain was detected ten times or more. TCRdb called the 5' RACE reads again in MiXCR, with one record for every CDR3 protein. The sample shows about 22,000 distinct CDR3 sequences, over 4.5% of them seen only once. This record comes from a study of spatial heterogeneity in lung cancer. Time point noted: sample taken at primary tumor resection. Donors were roughly 72 untreated early-stage non-small cell lung cancer patients. This CDR3 region has 14 residues. V dropped 0 bases and J dropped 1 base, with 7 bases sitting between them. Germline CDR1 reads SGHRS; CDR2 reads YFSETQ.

The rearrangement uses TRBV5-1 and TRBJ2-5; D unclear. The sample here was PBMCs, taken at surgery. The receptor comes from a male donor with early-stage non-small cell lung cancer. The CDR3 nucleotides read TGCGCCAGCAGCTTGGGGAGCTTCCAAGAGACCCAGTACTTC. Protein product: CASSLGSFQETQYF.